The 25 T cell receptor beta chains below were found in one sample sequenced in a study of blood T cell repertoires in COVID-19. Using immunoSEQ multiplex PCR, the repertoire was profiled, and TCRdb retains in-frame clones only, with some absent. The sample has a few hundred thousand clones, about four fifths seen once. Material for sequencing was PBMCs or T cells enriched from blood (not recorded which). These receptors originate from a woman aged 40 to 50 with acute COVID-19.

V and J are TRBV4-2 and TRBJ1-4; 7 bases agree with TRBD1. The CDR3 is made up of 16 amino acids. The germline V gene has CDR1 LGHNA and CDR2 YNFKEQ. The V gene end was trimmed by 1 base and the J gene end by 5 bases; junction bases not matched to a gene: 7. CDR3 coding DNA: TGTGCCAGCAGCCAAGGGACGACAGGGATAAATGAAAAACTGTTTTTT. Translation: CASSQGTTGINEKLFF.

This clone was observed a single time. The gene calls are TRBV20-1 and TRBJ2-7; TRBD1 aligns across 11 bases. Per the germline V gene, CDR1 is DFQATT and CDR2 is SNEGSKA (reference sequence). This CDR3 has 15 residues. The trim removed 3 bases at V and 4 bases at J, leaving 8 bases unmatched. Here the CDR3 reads CSASAPGQGGYEQYF. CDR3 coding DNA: TGCAGTGCTAGTGCTCCGGGACAGGGGGGATACGAGCAGTACTTC.

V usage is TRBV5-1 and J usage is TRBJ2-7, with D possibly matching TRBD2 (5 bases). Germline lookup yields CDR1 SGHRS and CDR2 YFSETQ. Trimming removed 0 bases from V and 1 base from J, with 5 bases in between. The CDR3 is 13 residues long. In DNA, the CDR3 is TGCGCCAGCAGCTTGGGGAGGTCCTACGAGCAGTACTTC. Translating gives CASSLGRSYEQYF.

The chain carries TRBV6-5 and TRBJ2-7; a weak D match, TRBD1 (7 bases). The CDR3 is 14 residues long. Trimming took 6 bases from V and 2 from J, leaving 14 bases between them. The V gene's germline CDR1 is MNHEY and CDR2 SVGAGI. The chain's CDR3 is CASSQGGLTYEQYF. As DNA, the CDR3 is TGTGCCAGCAGCCAGGGGGGTTTGACCTACGAGCAGTACTTC.

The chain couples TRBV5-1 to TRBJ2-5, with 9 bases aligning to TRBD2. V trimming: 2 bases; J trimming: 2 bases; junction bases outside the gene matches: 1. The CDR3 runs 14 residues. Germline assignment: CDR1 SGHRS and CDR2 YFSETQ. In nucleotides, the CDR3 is TGCGCCAGCAGCTTTAGCGGGAGACAAGAGACCCAGTACTTC. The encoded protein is CASSFSGRQETQYF.

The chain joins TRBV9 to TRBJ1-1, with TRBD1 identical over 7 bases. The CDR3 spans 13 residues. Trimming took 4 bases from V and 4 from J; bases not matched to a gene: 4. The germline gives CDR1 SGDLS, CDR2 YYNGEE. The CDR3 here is CASSITGVTEAFF. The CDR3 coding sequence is TGTGCCAGCAGCATCACAGGGGTCACTGAAGCTTTCTTT. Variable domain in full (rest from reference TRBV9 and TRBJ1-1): DSGVTQTPKHLITATGQRVTLRCSPRSGDLSVYWYQQSLDQGLQFLIQYYNGEERAKGNILERFSAQQFPDLHSELNLSSLELGDSALYFCASSITGVTEAFFGQGTRLTVV.

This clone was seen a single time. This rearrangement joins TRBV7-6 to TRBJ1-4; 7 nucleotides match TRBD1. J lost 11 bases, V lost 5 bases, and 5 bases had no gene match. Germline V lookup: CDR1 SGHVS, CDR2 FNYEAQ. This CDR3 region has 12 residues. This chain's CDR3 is CASSAGTAKLFF. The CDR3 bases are TGTGCCAGCAGCGCTGGGACAGCCAAACTGTTTTTT.

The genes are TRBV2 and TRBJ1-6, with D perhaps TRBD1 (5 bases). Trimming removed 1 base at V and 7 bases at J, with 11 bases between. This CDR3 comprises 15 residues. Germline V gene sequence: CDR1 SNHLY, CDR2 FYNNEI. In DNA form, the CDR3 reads TGTGCCAGCAGTGAAGAACAGGCCCAAAATTCACCCCTCCACTTT. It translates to CASSEEQAQNSPLHF.

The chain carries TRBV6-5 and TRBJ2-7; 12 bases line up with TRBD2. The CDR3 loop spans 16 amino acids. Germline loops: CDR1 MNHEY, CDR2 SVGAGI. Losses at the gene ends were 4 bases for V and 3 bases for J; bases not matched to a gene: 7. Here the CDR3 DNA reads TGTGCCAGCAGTTCGCGTCAGGGACTAGCGGGCTACGAGCAGTACTTC. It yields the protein CASSSRQGLAGYEQYF.

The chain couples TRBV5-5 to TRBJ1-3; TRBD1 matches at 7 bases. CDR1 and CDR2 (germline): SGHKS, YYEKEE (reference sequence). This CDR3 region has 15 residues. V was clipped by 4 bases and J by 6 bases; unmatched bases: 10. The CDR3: CASSTHRQGPNTIYF. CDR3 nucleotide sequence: TGTGCCAGCAGCACCCATCGACAGGGACCAAACACCATATATTTT.

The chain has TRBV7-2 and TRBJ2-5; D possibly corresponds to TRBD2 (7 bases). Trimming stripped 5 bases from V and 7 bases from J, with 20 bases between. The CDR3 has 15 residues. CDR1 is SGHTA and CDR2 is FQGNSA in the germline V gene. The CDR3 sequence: CASSLGGGLRVTQYF. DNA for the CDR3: TGTGCCAGCAGCCTTGGGGGGGGCCTGCGTGTGACCCAGTACTTC.

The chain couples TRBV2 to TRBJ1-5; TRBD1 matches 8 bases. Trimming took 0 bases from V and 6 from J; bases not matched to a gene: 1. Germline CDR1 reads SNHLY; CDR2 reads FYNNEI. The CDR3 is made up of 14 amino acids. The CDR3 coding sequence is TGTGCCAGCAGTGAAGCCAGGGGGCTTCAGCCCCAGCATTTT. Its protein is CASSEARGLQPQHF.

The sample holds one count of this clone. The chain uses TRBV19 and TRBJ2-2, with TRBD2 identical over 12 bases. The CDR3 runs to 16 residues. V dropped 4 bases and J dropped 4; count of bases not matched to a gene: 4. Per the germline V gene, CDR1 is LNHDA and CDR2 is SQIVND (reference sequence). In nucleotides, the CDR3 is TGTGCCAGTAGTAAGACTAGCGGGAGCGGCACCGGGGAGCTGTTTTTT. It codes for CASSKTSGSGTGELFF. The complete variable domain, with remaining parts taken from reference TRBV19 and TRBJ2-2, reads DGGITQSPKYLFRKEGQNVTLSCEQNLNHDAMYWYRQDPGQGLRLIYYSQIVNDFQKGDIAEGYSVSREKKESFPLTVTSAQKNPTAFYLCASSKTSGSGTGELFFGEGSRLTVL.

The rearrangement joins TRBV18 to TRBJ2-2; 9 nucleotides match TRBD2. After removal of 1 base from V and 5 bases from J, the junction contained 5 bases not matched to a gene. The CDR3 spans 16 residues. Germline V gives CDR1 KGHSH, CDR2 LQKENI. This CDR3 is CASSPRLAGETGELFF. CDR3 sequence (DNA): TGTGCCAGCTCACCACGTTTAGCGGGGGAAACCGGGGAGCTGTTTTTT.

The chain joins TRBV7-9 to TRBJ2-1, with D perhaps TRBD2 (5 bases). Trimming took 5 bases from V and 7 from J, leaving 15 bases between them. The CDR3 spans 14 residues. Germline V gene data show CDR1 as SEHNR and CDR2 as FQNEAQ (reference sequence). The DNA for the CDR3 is TGTGCCAGCAGCCCCGGGCAAACGGGGAATGAGCAGTTCTTC. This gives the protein CASSPGQTGNEQFF.

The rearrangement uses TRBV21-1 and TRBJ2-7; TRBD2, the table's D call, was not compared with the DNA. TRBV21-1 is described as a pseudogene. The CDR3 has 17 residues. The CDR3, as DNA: TGTGCCAGCAGCAACCGGATTTTGGGCGGGAGGACATACGAGCAGTACTTC. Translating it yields CASSNRILGGRTYEQYF.

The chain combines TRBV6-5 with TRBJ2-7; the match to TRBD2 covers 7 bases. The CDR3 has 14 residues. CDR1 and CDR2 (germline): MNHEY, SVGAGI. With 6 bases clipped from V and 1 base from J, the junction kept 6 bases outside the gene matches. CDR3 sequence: CASRSGGTSYEQYF. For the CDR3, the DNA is TGTGCCAGCAGGTCCGGGGGGACGTCCTACGAGCAGTACTTC.

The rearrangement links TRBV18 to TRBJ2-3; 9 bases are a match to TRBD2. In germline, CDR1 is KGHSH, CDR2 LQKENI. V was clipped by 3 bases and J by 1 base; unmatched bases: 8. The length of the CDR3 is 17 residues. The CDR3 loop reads CASSPYKRTSGTDTQYF. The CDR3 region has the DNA TGTGCCAGCTCACCTTATAAACGGACTAGCGGCACAGATACGCAGTATTTT. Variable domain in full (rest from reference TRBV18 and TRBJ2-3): NAGVMQNPRHLVRRRGQEARLRCSPMKGHSHVYWYRQLPEEGLKFMVYLQKENIIDESGMPKERFSAEFPKEGPSILRIQQVVRGDSAAYFCASSPYKRTSGTDTQYFGPGTRLTVL.

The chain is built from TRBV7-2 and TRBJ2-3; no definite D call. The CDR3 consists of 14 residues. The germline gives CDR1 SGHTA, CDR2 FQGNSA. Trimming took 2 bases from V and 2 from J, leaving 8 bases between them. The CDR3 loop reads CASSLQVPTDTQYF. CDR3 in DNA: TGTGCCAGCAGCTTACAGGTTCCCACAGATACGCAGTATTTT. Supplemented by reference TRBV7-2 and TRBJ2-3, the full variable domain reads GAGVSQSPSNKVTEKGKDVELRCDPISGHTALYWYRQSLGQGLEFLIYFQGNSAPDKSGLPSDRFSAERTGGSVSTLTIQRTQQEDSAVYLCASSLQVPTDTQYFGPGTRLTVL.

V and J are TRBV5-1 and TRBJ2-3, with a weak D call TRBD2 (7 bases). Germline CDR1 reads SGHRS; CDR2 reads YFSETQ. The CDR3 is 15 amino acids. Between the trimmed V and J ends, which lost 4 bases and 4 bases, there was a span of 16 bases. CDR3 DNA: TGCGCCAGCAGCCCGGGGGGCGCGCTCTCAGATACGCAGTATTTT. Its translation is CASSPGGALSDTQYF.

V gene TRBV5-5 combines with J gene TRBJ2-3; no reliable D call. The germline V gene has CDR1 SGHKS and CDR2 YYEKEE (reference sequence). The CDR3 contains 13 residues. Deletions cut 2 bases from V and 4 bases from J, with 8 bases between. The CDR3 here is CASSFLSPDTQYF. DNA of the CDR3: TGTGCCAGCAGCTTCCTCTCCCCAGATACGCAGTATTTT.

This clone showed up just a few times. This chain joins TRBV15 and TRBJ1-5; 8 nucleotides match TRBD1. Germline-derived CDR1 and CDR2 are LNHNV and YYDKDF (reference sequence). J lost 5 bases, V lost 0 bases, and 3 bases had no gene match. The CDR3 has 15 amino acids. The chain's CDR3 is CATSRDPGGHQPQHF. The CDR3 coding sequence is TGTGCCACCAGCAGAGACCCAGGGGGCCATCAGCCCCAGCATTTT. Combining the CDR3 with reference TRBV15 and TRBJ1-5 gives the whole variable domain DAMVIQNPRYQVTQFGKPVTLSCSQTLNHNVMYWYQQKSSQAPKLLFHYYDKDFNNEADTPDNFQSRRPNTSFCFLDIRSPGLGDTAMYLCATSRDPGGHQPQHFGDGTRLSIL.

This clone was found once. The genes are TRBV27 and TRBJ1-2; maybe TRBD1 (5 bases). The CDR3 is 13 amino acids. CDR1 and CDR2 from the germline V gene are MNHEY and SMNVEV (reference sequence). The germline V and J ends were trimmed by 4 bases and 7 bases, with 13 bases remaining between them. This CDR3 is CASSYTRGFGYTF. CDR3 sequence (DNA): TGTGCCAGCAGTTACACGCGGGGGTTTGGCTACACCTTC.

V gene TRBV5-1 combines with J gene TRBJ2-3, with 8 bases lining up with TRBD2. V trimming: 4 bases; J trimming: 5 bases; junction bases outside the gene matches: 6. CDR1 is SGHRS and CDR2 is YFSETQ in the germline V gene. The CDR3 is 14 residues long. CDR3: CASSPGRGGDTQYF. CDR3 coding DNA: TGCGCCAGCAGCCCGGGCCGGGGGGGAGATACGCAGTATTTT.

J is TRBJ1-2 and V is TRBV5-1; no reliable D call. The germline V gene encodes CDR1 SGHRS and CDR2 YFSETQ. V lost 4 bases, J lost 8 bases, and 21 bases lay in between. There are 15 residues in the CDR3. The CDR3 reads CASSLIEAQTGGYTF. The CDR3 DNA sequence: TGCGCCAGCAGCCTAATAGAGGCTCAAACTGGGGGCTACACCTTC. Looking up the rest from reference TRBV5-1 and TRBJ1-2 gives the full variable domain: KAGVTQTPRYLIKTRGQQVTLSCSPISGHRSVSWYQQTPGQGLQFLFEYFSETQRNKGNFPGRFSGRQFSNSRSEMNVSTLELGDSALYLCASSLIEAQTGGYTFGSGTRLTVV.